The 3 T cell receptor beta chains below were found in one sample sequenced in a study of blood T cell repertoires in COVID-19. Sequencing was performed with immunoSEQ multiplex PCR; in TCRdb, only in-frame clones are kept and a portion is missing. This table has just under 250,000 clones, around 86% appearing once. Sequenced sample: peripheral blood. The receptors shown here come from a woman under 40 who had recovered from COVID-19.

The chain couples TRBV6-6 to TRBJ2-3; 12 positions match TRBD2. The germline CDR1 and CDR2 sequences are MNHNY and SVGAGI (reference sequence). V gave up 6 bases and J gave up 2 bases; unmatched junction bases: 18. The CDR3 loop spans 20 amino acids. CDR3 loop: CASSATSGGYRRKFTDTQYF. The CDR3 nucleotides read TGTGCCAGCAGCGCGACTAGCGGGGGATACCGAAGAAAATTCACAGATACGCAGTATTTT.

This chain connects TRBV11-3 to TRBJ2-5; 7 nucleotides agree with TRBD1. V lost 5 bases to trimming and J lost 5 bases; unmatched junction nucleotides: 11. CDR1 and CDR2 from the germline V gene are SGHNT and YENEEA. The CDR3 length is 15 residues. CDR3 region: CASSPGQYQMETQYF. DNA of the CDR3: TGTGCCAGCAGCCCGGGACAGTACCAAATGGAGACCCAGTACTTC.

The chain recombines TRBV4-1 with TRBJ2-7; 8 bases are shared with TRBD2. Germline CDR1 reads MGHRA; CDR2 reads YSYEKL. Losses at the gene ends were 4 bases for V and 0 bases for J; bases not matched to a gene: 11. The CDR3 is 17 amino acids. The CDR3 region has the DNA TGCGCCAGCAGCCCGAGTGGGGCGGGGGGTCCCTCCTACGAGCAGTACTTC. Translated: CASSPSGAGGPSYEQYF.